A single T cell receptor (beta chain) is shown here with its context. The data were obtained in a study of OX40 agonist ivuxolimab in advanced cancers. The repertoire was sequenced with immunoSEQ multiplex PCR; TCRdb's copy has only in-frame clones and lacks some. This table holds 80,000 or so clones, roughly 91% found once. This CDR3 has 18 amino acids. Germline V CDR1 and CDR2: SGDLS, YYNGEE. With V trimmed by 2 bases and J by 7 bases, 17 bases remained unmatched. The sequenced sample was CD4+ or CD8+ T cells sorted from blood, obtained in a trial of the OX40 agonist ivuxolimab. V usage is TRBV9 and J usage is TRBJ2-2; 7 bases map to TRBD1. This TCR came from an adult with an advanced solid tumor such as melanoma, head and neck, liver or kidney cancer. The CDR3 is CASSVAGFLGGLSGELFF. The CDR3 region has the DNA TGTGCCAGCAGCGTTGCGGGTTTCCTAGGGGGCCTTAGCGGGGAGCTGTTTTTT.